This T cell receptor (beta chain) was recovered during a study of beta chain features in type 1 diabetes (dated by TCRdb to the late 2010s). About the investigation overall: No differences in mean age, gender distribution, total cell number or subset yield were found between patients and healthy donors. Across all samples, about 110 million sorted cells were examined, and cell number per subset correlated strongly with RNA yield. In the study, recently diagnosed type 1 diabetes patients and matched healthy donors were compared on the TCRB repertoires of their sorted circulating CD4+ T cell subsets. Whereas all 28 donors provided naive and central memory subsets, regulatory and stem cell-like memory subsets were isolated from just 8 patients and about eight healthy donors.

The entire isolated RNA was reverse transcribed using the High Capacity cDNA Reverse Transcription Kit, and thus expressed TCRB transcripts were sequenced. Deep immunoSEQ sequencing was performed on naive, central memory and regulatory T cell samples, with an average of around 3.5 million total reads per sample. After sorted cells were lysed in RLT buffer, RNA was extracted with DNase-treated RNeasy Micro or Mini kits, with the choice depending on cell number. Each cell subset was processed separately to prevent cross-contamination, with patient and healthy donor samples processed together. The immunoSEQ multiplex PCR was used to amplify TCRB sequences from cDNA, yielding 87-bp fragments that span the CDR3 region. Sequencing of the amplicons was performed on the Illumina HiSeq platform. The original methods were these. PCR bias was computationally corrected using synthetic template baselines, reads within Hamming distance 2 were collapsed, and singletons that could not be merged were discarded. Reads were aligned against IMGT to assign V, D and J genes, CDR3 length and insertions or deletions at six rearrangement sites. Within each subset, clonotype counts were normalized to sorted cell number, after which true diversity and Gini coefficients were computed with the tcR R package. The overlap coefficient, calculated on TCRB nucleotide sequences, was used to quantify repertoire sharing. TCRdb re-hosts the immuneACCESS table, in-frame sequences only. Its copies lack some clones; in the studies checked, an unresolved V gene accounts for under half of them, and the cause for the rest is not known. That table furnishes V, J and clone size, whereas the DNA furnished D and trimming. The table for this sample lists 300,000 to 350,000 clones; around 8% of them were counted only once. 0.44% of the sample lies in the top ten.

Turning to this clone: Its binding antigen is unknown. No clone much larger than this one lies a single base away; base qualities are absent.

V and J lose 6 bases and 6 bases, and a span of 17 bases separates them. In the germline V gene, CDR1 corresponds to SGHAT and CDR2 to FQNNGV. Counted from cysteine to phenylalanine, this CDR3 has 14 amino acids. The read is trimmed to its CDR3 DNA, 42 bases read in frame from base 1. Each donor gave one peripheral blood draw, averaging approximately 0.12 L, which was collected into heparinised tubes. A BD FACSAria II was used to sort naive, central memory, regulatory and stem cell-like memory CD4+ T cells with a panel that included CD45RO, CCR7, CD25, CD127, CD95 and CD27. Purity was above 95% for every sorted population. Right away, PBMCs were isolated by Lymphoprep density gradient centrifugation and were stained directly, with no culture step. To minimize batch effects, samples were stained and sorted in pairs, one healthy donor with one patient per experiment. Here is what the overall study found, with its caveats: Because cDNA was sequenced instead of genomic DNA, activated cells with high expression could be over-represented, although the groups did not differ in activation or CD3 levels. At VDJ recombination sites, type 1 diabetes patients had fewer insertions and more deleted nucleotides, which implies abnormalities in thymic rearrangement. PCR may preferentially amplify shorter templates, but because patient and control samples were amplified and corrected together, any resulting skew would affect both groups equally. Naive, central memory and regulatory TCRB repertoires appeared to be more alike among patients than among healthy donors. In all four CD4+ subsets, TCRB CDR3 length was moderately but significantly shorter in type 1 diabetes patients. Only small numbers of individuals were included in the HLA sub-analyses, which left unresolved whether HLA type had any influence on TCRB rearrangement.

The sequence derives from a woman under 30 in good health. The rearranged chain carries TRBV11-2 and TRBJ1-2; no confident D gene assignment can be made. Source material: central memory CD4+ T cells from blood. The DNA sequence reads TGTGCCAGCAGGAGAATCGGCAGGTTGGATGGCTACACCTTC. Its translation is CASRRIGRLDGYTF. The reference TRBV11-2 and TRBJ1-2 proteins fill in what lies around the CDR3, so the full variable domain reads EAGVAQSPRYKIIEKRQSVAFWCNPISGHATLYWYQQILGQGPKLLIQFQNNGVVDDSQLPKDRFSAERLKGVDSTLKIQPAKLEDSAVYLCASRRIGRLDGYTFGSGTRLTVV.